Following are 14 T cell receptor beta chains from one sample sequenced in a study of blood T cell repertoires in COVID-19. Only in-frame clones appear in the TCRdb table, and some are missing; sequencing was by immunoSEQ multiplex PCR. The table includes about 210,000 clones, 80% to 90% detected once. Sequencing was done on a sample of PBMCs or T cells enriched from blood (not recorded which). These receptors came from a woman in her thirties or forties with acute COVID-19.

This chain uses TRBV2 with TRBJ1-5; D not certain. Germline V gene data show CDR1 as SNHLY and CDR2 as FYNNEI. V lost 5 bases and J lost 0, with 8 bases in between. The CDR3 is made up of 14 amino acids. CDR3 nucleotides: TGTGCCAGCAGTCAACAGTATAGCAATCAGCCCCAGCATTTT. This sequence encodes CASSQQYSNQPQHF.

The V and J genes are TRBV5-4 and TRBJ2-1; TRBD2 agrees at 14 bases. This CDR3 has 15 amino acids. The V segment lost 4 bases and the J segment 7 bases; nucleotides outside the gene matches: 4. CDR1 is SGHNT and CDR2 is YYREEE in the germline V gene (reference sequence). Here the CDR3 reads CASSPGTSGRNEQFF. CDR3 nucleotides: TGTGCCAGCAGCCCCGGGACTAGCGGGAGAAATGAGCAGTTCTTC.

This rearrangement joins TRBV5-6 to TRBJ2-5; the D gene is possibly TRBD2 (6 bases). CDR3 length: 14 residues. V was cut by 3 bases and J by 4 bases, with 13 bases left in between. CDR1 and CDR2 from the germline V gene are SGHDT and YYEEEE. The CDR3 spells CASSWRGVTETQYF. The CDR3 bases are TGTGCCAGCAGCTGGAGGGGAGTGACAGAGACCCAGTACTTC.

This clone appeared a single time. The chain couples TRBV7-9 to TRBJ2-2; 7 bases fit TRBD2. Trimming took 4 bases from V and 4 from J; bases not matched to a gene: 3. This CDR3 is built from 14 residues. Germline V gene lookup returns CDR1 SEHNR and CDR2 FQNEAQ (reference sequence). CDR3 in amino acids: CASSSSGATGELFF. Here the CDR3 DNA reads TGTGCCAGCAGCTCCAGCGGGGCCACCGGGGAGCTGTTTTTT. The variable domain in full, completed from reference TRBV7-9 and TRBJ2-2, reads DTGVSQNPRHKITKRGQNVTFRCDPISEHNRLYWYRQTLGQGPEFLTYFQNEAQLEKSRLLSDRFSAERPKGSFSTLEIQRTEQGDSAMYLCASSSSGATGELFFGEGSRLTVL.

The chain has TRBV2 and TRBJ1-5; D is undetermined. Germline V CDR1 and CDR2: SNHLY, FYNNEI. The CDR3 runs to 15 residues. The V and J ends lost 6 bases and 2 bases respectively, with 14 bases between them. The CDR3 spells CASRDTTGGNQPQHF. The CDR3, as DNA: TGTGCCAGCAGAGACACAACCGGGGGCAATCAGCCCCAGCATTTT.

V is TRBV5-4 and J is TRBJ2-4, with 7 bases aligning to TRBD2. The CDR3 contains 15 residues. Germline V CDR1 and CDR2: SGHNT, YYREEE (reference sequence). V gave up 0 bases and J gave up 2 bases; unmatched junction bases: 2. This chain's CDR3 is CASSLVGTTKNIQYF. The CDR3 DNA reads TGTGCCAGCAGCTTGGTTGGGACTACCAAAAACATTCAGTACTTC. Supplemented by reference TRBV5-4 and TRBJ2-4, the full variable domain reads ETGVTQSPTHLIKTRGQQVTLRCSSQSGHNTVSWYQQALGQGPQFIFQYYREEENGRGNFPPRFSGLQFPNYSSELNVNALELDDSALYLCASSLVGTTKNIQYFGAGTRLSVL.

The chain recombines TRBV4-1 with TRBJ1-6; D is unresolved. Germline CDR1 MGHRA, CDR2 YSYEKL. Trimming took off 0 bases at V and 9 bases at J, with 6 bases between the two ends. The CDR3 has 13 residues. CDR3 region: CASSQDGPSPLHF. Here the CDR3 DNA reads TGCGCCAGCAGCCAAGATGGGCCTTCACCCCTCCACTTT.

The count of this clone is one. The CDR3: CASSGGTSGSYNEQFF. The CDR3 bases are TGTGCCAGCAGCGGCGGGACTAGCGGTTCCTACAATGAGCAGTTCTTC. V is TRBV9 and J is TRBJ2-1, with 11 bases aligning to TRBD2. V lost 3 bases and J lost 1; bases outside the gene matches: 3. The CDR3 runs to 16 residues. Germline loops: CDR1 SGDLS, CDR2 YYNGEE.

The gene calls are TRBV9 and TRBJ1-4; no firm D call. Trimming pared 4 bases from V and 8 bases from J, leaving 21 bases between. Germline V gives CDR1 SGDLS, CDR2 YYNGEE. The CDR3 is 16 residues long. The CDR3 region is CASSHPTGRPGEKLFF. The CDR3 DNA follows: TGTGCCAGCAGCCACCCCACCGGACGGCCGGGAGAAAAACTGTTTTTT. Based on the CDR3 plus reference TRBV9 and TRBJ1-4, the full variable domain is DSGVTQTPKHLITATGQRVTLRCSPRSGDLSVYWYQQSLDQGLQFLIQYYNGEERAKGNILERFSAQQFPDLHSELNLSSLELGDSALYFCASSHPTGRPGEKLFFGSGTQLSVL.

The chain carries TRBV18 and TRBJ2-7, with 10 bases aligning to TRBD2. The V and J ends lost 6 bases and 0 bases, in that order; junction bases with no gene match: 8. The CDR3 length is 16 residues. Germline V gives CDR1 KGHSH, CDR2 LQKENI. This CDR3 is CASSGGSSGSSYEQYF. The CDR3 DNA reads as TGTGCCAGCTCTGGCGGGTCTAGCGGGAGCTCCTACGAGCAGTACTTC. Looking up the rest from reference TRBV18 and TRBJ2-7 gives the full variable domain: NAGVMQNPRHLVRRRGQEARLRCSPMKGHSHVYWYRQLPEEGLKFMVYLQKENIIDESGMPKERFSAEFPKEGPSILRIQQVVRGDSAAYFCASSGGSSGSSYEQYFGPGTRLTVT.

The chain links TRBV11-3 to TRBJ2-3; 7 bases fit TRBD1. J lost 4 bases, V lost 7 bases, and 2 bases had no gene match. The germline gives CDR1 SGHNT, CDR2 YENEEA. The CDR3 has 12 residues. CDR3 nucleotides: TGTGCCAGCAACAGGGGCGCAGATACGCAGTATTTT. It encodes CASNRGADTQYF.

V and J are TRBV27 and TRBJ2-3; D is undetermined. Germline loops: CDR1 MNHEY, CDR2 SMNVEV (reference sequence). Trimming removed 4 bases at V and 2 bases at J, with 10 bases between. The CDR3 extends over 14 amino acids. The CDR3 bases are TGTGCCAGCAGTTCGGGTCTTATCACAGATACGCAGTATTTT. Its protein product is CASSSGLITDTQYF.

CDR3 nucleotides: TGCGCCAGCAGCTCAGGAGGGTGGGAAAGACGCTACGAGCAGTACTTC. Protein: CASSSGGWERRYEQYF. The chain has TRBV5-1 and TRBJ2-7; possibly TRBD2 for D (6 bases). Germline lookup yields CDR1 SGHRS and CDR2 YFSETQ. Trimming removed 3 bases from V and 3 bases from J, with 19 bases in between. This CDR3 contains 16 residues.

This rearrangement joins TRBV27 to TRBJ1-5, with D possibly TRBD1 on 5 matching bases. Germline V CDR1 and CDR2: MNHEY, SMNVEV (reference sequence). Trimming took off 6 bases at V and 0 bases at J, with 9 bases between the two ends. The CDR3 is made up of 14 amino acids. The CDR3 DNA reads TGTGCCAGCAGCGTCCAGGGTAGCAATCAGCCCCAGCATTTT. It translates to CASSVQGSNQPQHF.